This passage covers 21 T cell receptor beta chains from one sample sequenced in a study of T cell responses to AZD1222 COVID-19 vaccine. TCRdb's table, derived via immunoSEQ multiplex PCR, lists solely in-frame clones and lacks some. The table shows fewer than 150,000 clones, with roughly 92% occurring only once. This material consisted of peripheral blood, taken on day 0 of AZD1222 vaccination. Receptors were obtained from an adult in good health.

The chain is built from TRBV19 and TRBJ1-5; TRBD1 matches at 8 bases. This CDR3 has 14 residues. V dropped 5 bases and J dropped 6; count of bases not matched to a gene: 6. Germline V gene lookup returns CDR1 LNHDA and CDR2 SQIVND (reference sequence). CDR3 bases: TGTGCCAGTAGTCTCTGGACAGGGAGTCAGCCCCAGCATTTT. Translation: CASSLWTGSQPQHF.

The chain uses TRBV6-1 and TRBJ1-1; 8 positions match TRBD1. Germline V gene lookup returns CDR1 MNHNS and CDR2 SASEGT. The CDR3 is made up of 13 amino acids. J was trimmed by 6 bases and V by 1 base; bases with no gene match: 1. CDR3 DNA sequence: TGTGCCAGCAGTGAAGGGGACAGGTCTGAAGCTTTCTTT. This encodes CASSEGDRSEAFF.

The CDR3 DNA follows: TGTGCCACCAGTGATGACCTGGGACAGGGGCTCGAAACTGAAGCTTTCTTT. Translating gives CATSDDLGQGLETEAFF. V and J are TRBV24-1 and TRBJ1-1; 10 nucleotides line up with TRBD1. The CDR3 loop spans 17 amino acids. J was trimmed by 5 bases and V by 3 bases; bases with no gene match: 11. Germline V gene sequence: CDR1 KGHDR, CDR2 SFDVKD.

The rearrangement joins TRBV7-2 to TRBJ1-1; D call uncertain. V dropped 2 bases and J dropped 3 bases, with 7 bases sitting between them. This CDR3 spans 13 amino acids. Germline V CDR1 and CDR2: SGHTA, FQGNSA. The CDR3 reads CASSLKRDTEAFF. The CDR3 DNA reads TGTGCCAGCAGCTTAAAGAGGGACACTGAAGCTTTCTTT.

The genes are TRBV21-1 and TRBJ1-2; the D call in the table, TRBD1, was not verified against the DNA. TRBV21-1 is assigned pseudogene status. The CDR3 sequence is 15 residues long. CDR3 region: CASSKAAGGLLGYTF. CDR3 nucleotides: TGTGCCAGCAGCAAAGCGGCAGGGGGCTTGTTAGGCTACACCTTC.

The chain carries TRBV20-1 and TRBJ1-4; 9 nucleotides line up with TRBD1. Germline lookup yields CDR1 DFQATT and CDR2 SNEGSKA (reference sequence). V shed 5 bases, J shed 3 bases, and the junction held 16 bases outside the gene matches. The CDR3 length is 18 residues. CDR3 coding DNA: TGCAGTGCTGGTGACAGGGGGTTGCCTCAGACTCCTAATGAAAAACTGTTTTTT. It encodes CSAGDRGLPQTPNEKLFF.

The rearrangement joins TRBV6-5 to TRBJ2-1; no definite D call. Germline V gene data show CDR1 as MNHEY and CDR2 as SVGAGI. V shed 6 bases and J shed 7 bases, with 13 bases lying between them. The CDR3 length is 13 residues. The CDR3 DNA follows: TGTGCCAGCAGGCCCCCAGTGAGTAATGAGCAGTTCTTC. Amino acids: CASRPPVSNEQFF.

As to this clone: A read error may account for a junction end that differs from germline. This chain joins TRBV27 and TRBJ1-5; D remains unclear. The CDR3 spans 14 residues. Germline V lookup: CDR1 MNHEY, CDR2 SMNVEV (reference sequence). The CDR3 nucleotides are TGTGCCAGCAGTCTATCCTCAACGGGCGAGCCCCAGCATTTT. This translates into CASSLSSTGEPQHF.

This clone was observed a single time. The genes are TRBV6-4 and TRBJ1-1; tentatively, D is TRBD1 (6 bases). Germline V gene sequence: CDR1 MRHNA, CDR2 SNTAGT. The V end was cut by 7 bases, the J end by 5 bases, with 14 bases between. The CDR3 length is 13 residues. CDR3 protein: CASITGLCTEAFF. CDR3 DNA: TGTGCCAGCATAACAGGGCTGTGTACTGAAGCTTTCTTT.

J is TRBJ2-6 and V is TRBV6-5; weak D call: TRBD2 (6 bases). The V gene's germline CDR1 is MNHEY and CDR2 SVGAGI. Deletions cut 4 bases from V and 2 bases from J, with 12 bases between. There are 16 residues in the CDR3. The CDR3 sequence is CASSSRERPGANVLTF. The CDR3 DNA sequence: TGTGCCAGCAGTTCCCGGGAGAGGCCTGGGGCCAACGTCCTGACTTTC.

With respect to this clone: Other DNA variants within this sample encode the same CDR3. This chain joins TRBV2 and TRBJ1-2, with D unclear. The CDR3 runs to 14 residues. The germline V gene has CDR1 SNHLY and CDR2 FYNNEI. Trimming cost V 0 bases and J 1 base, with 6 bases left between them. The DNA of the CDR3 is TGTGCCAGCAGTGAAGCGCGAGATAACTATGGCTACACCTTC. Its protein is CASSEARDNYGYTF. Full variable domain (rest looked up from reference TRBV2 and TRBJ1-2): EPEVTQTPSHQVTQMGQEVILRCVPISNHLYFYWYRQILGQKVEFLVSFYNNEISEKSEIFDDQFSVERPDGSNFTLKIRSTKLEDSAMYFCASSEARDNYGYTFGSGTRLTVV.

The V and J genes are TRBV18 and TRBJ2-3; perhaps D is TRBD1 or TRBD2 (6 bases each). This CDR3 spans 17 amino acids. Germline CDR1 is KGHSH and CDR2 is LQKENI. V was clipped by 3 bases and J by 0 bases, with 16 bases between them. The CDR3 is CASSPGGNRVSTDTQYF. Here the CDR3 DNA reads TGTGCCAGCTCACCGGGAGGAAACAGGGTGAGCACAGATACGCAGTATTTT.

DNA for the CDR3: TGTGCCAGCCGACAGGGGGCCGGGGGCACTGAAGCTTTCTTT. Encoded protein: CASRQGAGGTEAFF. V and J are TRBV6-5 and TRBJ1-1; 10 bases are a match to TRBD1. This CDR3 is 14 amino acids long. Germline V gene lookup returns CDR1 MNHEY and CDR2 SVGAGI. V shed 8 bases and J 4 bases; nucleotides not matched to a gene: 7.

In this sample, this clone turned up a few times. CDR3 sequence reads: CASRPQGNTEAFF. The CDR3 coding sequence is TGTGCCAGCAGGCCACAGGGGAACACTGAAGCTTTCTTT. The V and J genes are TRBV6-5 and TRBJ1-1, with a weak D call TRBD1 (6 bases). Deletions cut 6 bases from V and 1 base from J, with 9 bases between. The CDR3 has 13 amino acids. Germline CDR1 is MNHEY and CDR2 is SVGAGI.

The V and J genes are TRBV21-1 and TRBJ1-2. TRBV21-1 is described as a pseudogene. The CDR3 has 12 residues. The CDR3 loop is CASSKEGFGYTF. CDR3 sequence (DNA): TGTGCCAGCAGCAAAGAAGGATTTGGCTACACCTTC.

CDR3: CASSLMGGREHETQYF. In DNA form, the CDR3 reads TGTGCCAGCAGCTTAATGGGCGGCCGGGAGCACGAGACCCAGTACTTC. The chain joins TRBV7-2 to TRBJ2-5; D is perhaps TRBD2 (6 bases). Germline V gene sequence: CDR1 SGHTA, CDR2 FQGNSA. The V end lost 2 bases, the J end lost 5 bases, and 18 bases lay between the germline ends. The CDR3 is 16 amino acids.

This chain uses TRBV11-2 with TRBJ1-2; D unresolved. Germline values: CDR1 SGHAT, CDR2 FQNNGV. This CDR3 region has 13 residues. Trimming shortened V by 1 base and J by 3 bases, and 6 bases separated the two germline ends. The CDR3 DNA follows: TGTGCCAGCAGCTTAGGACCGGACTATGGCTACACCTTC. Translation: CASSLGPDYGYTF.

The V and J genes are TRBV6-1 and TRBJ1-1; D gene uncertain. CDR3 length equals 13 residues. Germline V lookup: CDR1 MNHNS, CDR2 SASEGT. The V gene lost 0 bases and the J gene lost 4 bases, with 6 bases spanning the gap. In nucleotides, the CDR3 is TGTGCCAGCAGTGAAGCAGGGTCCACTGAAGCTTTCTTT. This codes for CASSEAGSTEAFF.

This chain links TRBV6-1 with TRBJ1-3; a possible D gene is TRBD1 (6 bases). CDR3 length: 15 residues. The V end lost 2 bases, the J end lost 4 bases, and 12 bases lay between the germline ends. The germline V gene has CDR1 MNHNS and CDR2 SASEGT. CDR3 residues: CASSEQQGRGNTIYF. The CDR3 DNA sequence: TGTGCCAGCAGTGAACAACAGGGACGCGGAAACACCATATATTTT.

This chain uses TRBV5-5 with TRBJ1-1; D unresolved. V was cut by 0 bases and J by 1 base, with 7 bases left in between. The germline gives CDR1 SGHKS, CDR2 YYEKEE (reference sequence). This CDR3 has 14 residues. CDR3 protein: CASSLGVQNTEAFF. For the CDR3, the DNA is TGTGCCAGCAGCTTGGGAGTCCAGAACACTGAAGCTTTCTTT. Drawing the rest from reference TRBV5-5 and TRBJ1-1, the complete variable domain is DAGVTQSPTHLIKTRGQQVTLRCSPISGHKSVSWYQQVLGQGPQFIFQYYEKEERGRGNFPDRFSARQFPNYSSELNVNALLLGDSALYLCASSLGVQNTEAFFGQGTRLTVV.

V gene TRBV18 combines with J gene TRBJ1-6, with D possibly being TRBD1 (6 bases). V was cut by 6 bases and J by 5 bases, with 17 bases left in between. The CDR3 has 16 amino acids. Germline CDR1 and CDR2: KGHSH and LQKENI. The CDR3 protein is CASSLTKSGDNSPLHF. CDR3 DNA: TGTGCCAGCTCTCTTACCAAATCAGGGGATAATTCACCCCTCCACTTT. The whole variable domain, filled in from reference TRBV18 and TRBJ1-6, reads NAGVMQNPRHLVRRRGQEARLRCSPMKGHSHVYWYRQLPEEGLKFMVYLQKENIIDESGMPKERFSAEFPKEGPSILRIQQVVRGDSAAYFCASSLTKSGDNSPLHFGNGTRLTVT.